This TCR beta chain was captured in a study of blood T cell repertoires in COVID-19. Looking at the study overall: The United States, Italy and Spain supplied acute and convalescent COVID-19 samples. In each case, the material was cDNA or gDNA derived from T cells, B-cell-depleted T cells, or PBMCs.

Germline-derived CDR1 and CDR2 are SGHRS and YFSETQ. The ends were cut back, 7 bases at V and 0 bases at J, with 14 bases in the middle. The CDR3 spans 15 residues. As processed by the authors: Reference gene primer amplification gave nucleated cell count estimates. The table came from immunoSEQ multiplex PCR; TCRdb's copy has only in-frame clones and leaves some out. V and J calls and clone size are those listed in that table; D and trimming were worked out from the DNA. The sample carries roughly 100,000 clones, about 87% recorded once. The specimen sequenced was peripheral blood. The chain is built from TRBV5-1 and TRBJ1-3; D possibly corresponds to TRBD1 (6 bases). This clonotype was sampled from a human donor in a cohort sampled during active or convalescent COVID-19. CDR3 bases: TGCGCCAGCCAGACAACAGGGCACTCTGGAAACACCATATATTTT. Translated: CASQTTGHSGNTIYF.